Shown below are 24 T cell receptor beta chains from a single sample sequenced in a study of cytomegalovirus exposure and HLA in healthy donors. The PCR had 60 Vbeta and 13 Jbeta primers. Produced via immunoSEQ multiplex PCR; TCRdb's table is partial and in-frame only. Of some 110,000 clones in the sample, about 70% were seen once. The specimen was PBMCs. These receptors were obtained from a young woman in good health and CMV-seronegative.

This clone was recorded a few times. The CDR3 is CASSFRDSGFREQYF. The CDR3 nucleotides read TGTGCCAGCAGTTTTAGGGACTCGGGCTTCCGCGAGCAGTACTTC. The chain is built from TRBV27 and TRBJ2-7, with a weak D call TRBD2 (6 bases). Trimming took off 3 bases at V and 6 bases at J, with 18 bases between the two ends. Germline V gene sequence: CDR1 MNHEY, CDR2 SMNVEV (reference sequence). CDR3 length equals 15 residues.

The CDR3 DNA follows: TGTGCCAATTCTAGCGGGAGGAAAGCAGATACGCAGTATTTT. It specifies CANSSGRKADTQYF. This rearrangement joins TRBV2 to TRBJ2-3, with 11 positions matching TRBD2. V dropped 10 bases and J dropped 4; count of bases not matched to a gene: 7. The CDR3 totals 14 residues. Germline CDR1 is SNHLY and CDR2 is FYNNEI.

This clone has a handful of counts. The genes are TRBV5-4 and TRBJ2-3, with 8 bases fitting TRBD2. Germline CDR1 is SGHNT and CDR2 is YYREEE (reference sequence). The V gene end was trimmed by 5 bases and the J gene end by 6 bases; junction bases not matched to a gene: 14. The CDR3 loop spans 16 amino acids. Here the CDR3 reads CASSRREAGALDTQYF. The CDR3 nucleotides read TGTGCCAGCAGTCGGAGGGAAGCGGGGGCCTTGGATACGCAGTATTTT. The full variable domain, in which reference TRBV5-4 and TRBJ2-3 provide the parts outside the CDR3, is ETGVTQSPTHLIKTRGQQVTLRCSSQSGHNTVSWYQQALGQGPQFIFQYYREEENGRGNFPPRFSGLQFPNYSSELNVNALELDDSALYLCASSRREAGALDTQYFGPGTRLTVL.

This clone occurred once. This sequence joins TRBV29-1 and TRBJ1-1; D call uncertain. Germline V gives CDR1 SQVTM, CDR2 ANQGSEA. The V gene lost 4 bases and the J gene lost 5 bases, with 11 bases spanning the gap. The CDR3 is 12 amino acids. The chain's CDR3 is CSVGAGWTEAFF. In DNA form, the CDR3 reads TGCAGCGTTGGAGCCGGTTGGACTGAAGCTTTCTTT.

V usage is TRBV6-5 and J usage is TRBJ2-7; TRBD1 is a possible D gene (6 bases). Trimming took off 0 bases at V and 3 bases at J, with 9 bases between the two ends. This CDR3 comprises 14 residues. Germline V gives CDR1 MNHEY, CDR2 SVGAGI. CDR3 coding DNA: TGTGCCAGCAGTTACTCAACAGGGAACTACGAGCAGTACTTC. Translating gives CASSYSTGNYEQYF.

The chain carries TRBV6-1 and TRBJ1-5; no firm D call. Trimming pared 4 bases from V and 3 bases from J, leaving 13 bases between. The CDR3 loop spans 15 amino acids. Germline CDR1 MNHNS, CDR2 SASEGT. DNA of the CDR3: TGTGCCAGCAGTGTAACAGCGGTCACCAATCAGCCCCAGCATTTT. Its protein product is CASSVTAVTNQPQHF.

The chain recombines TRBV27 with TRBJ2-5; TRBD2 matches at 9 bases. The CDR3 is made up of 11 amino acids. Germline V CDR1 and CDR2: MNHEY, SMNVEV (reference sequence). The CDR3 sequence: CGSGRLETQYF. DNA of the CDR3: TGTGGAAGCGGGAGGTTAGAGACCCAGTACTTC.

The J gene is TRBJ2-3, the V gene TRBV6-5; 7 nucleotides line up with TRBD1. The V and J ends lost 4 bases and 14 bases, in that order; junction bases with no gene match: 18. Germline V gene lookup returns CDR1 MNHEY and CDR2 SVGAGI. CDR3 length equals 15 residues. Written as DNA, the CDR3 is TGTGCCAGCAGTTCCCGAACTAAGGGGGCAGGGTCGGCGTATTTT. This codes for CASSSRTKGAGSAYF.

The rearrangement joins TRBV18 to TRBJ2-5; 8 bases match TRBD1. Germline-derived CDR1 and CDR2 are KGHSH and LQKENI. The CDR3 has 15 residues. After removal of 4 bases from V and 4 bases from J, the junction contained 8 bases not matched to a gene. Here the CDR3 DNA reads TGTGCCAGCTCACTAGGACAGGGTGGAGGAGAGACCCAGTACTTC. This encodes CASSLGQGGGETQYF. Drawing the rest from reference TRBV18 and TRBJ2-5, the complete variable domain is NAGVMQNPRHLVRRRGQEARLRCSPMKGHSHVYWYRQLPEEGLKFMVYLQKENIIDESGMPKERFSAEFPKEGPSILRIQQVVRGDSAAYFCASSLGQGGGETQYFGPGTRLLVL.

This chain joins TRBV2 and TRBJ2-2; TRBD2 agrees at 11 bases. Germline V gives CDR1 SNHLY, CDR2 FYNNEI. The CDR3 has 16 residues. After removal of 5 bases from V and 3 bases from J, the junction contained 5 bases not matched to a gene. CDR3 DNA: TGTGCCAGCAGTCTTGGGACTAGCGGATACACCGGGGAGCTGTTTTTT. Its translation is CASSLGTSGYTGELFF.

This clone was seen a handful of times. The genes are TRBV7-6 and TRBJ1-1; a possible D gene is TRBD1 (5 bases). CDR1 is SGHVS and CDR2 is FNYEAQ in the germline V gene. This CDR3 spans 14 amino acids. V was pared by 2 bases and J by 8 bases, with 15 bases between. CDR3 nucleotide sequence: TGTGCCAGCAGCTTAAAACGGCAGGGAAGAGAAGCTTTCTTT. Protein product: CASSLKRQGREAFF.

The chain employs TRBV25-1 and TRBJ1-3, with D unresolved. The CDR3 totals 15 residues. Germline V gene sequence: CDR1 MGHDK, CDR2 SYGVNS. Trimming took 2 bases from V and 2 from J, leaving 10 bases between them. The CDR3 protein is CASSEARATGNTIYF. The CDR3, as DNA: TGTGCCAGCAGTGAAGCGAGAGCCACTGGAAACACCATATATTTT.

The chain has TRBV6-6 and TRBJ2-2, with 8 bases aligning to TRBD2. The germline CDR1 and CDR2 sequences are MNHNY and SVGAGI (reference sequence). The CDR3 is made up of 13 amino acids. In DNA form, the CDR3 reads TGTAAATCCGGGACTAGGTTGGCCGGGGAGCTGTTTTTT. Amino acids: CKSGTRLAGELFF.

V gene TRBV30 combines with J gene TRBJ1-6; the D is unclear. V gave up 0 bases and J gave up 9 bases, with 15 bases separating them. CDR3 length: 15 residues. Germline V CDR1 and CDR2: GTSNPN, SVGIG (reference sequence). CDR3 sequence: CAWSVLRREPSPLHF. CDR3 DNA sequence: TGTGCCTGGAGTGTACTAAGAAGAGAACCTTCACCCCTCCACTTT.

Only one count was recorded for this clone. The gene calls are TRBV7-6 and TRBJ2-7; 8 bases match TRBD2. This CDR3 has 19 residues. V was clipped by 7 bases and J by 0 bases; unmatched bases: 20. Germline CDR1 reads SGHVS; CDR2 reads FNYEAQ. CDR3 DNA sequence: TGTGCCAGCACAAGACGACCGACCTCGAGCGGGGGTGACTCCTACGAGCAGTACTTC. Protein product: CASTRRPTSSGGDSYEQYF.

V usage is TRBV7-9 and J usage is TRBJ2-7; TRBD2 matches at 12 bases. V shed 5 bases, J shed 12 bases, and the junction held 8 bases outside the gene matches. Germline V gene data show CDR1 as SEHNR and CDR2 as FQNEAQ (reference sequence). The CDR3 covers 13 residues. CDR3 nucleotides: TGTGCCAGCAGCGAGACTAGCGGGAGAGTTCCGTACTTC. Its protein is CASSETSGRVPYF.

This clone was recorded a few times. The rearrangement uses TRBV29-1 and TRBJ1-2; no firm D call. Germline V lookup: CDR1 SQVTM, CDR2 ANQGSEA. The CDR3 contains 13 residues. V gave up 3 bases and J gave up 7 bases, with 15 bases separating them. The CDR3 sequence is CSVEWETLVGYTF. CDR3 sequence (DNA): TGCAGCGTTGAGTGGGAGACTTTGGTTGGCTACACCTTC.

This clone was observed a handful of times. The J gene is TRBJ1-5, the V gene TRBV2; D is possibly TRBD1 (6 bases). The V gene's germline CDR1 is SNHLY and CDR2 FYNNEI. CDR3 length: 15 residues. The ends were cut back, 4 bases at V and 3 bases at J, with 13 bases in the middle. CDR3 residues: CASSAETGVNQPQHF. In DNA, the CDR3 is TGTGCCAGCAGTGCGGAGACAGGCGTCAATCAGCCCCAGCATTTT.

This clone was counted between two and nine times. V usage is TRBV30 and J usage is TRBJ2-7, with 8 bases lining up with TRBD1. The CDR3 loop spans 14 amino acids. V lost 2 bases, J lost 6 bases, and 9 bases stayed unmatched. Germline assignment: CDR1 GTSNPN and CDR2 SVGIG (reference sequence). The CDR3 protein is CAWSSAGGQGEQYF. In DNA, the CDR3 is TGTGCCTGGAGTTCGGCAGGGGGCCAGGGCGAGCAGTACTTC.

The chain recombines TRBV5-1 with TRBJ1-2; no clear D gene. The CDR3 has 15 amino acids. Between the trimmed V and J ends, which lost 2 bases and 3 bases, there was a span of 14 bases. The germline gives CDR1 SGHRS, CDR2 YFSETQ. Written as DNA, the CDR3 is TGCGCCAGCAGCTTCGGCCAGGCGAGCTACTATGGCTACACCTTC. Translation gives CASSFGQASYYGYTF. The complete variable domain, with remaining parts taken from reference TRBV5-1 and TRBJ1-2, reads KAGVTQTPRYLIKTRGQQVTLSCSPISGHRSVSWYQQTPGQGLQFLFEYFSETQRNKGNFPGRFSGRQFSNSRSEMNVSTLELGDSALYLCASSFGQASYYGYTFGSGTRLTVV.

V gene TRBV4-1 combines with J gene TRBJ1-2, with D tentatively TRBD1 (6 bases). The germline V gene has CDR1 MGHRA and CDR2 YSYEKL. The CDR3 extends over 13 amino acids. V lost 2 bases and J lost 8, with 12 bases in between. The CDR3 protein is CASSQTGYEGYTF. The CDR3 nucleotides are TGCGCCAGCAGCCAAACAGGGTACGAAGGCTACACCTTC.

CDR3 DNA sequence: TGTGCCAGCAGCTTAGCGGACAGGAATGGCTACACCTTC. It is translated as CASSLADRNGYTF. V is TRBV7-2 and J is TRBJ1-2; TRBD1 matches 7 bases. V dropped 0 bases and J dropped 6; count of bases not matched to a gene: 1. Looked up from germline, CDR1 is SGHTA and CDR2 is FQGNSA. The CDR3 runs to 13 residues.

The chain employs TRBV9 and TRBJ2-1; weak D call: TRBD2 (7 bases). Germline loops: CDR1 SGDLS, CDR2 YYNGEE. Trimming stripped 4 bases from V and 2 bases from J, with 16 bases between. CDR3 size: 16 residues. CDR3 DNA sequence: TGTGCCAGCAGCCCAGGGTGGGGGGGCCCCTACAATGAGCAGTTCTTC. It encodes CASSPGWGGPYNEQFF.

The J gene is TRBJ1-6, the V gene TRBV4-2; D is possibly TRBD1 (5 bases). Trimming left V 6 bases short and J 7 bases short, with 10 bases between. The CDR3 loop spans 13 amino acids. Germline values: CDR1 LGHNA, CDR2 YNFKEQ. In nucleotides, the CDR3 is TGTGCCAGCAGGGGGACTTCCAATTCACCCCTCCACTTT. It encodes CASRGTSNSPLHF.